This T cell receptor (beta chain) was profiled in a study of cytomegalovirus exposure and HLA in healthy donors. The PCR contained 60 Vbeta and 13 Jbeta primers. The repertoire was sequenced with immunoSEQ multiplex PCR; TCRdb's copy has only in-frame clones and lacks some. The profile shows 85,000 to 130,000 clones, more than 60% of them singletons. CDR3 length equals 17 residues. J gave up 7 bases and V 0 bases, and 4 bases lay outside the gene matches. Germline CDR1 and CDR2: SGHNT and YYREEE (reference sequence). A few counts support this clone. Sequenced material: PBMCs. The chain combines TRBV5-4 with TRBJ2-2, with 15 bases identical to TRBD2. The receptor was derived from a man aged 60-69 years in good health and CMV-seronegative. DNA for the CDR3: TGTGCCAGCAGCTTGGGGGGACTAGCGGGGGGTGTCGGGGAGCTGTTTTTT. The encoded protein is CASSLGGLAGGVGELFF.